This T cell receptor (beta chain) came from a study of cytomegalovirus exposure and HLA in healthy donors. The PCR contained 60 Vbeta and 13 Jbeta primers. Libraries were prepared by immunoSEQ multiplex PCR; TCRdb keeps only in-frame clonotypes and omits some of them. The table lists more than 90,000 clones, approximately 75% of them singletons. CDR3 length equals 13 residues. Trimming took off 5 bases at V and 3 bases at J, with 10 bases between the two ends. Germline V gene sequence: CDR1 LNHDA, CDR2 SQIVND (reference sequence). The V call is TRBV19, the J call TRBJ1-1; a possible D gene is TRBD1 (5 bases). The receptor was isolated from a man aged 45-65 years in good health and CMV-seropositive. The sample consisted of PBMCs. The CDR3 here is CASSALGDTEAFF. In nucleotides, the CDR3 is TGTGCCAGTAGTGCTCTAGGGGACACTGAAGCTTTCTTT.